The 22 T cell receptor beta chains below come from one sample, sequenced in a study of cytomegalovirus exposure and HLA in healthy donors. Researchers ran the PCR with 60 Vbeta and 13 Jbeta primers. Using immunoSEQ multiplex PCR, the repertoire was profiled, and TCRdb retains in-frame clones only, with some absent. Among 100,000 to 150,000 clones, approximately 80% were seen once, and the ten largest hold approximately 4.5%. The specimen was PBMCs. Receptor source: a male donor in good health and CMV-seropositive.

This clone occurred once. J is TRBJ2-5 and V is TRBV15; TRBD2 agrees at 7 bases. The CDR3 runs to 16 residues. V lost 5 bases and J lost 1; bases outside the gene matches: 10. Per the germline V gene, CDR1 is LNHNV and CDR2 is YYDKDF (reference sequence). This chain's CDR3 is CATSLSSGTTQETQYF. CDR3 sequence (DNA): TGTGCCACCAGCTTAAGCAGCGGGACCACCCAAGAGACCCAGTACTTC. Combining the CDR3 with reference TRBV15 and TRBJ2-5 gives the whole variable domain DAMVIQNPRYQVTQFGKPVTLSCSQTLNHNVMYWYQQKSSQAPKLLFHYYDKDFNNEADTPDNFQSRRPNTSFCFLDIRSPGLGDTAMYLCATSLSSGTTQETQYFGPGTRLLVL.

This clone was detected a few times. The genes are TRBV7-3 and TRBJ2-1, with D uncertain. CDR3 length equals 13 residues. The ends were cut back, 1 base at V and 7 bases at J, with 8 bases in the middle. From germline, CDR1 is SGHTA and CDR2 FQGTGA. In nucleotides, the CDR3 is TGTGCCAGCAGCTTAAAACAGTATAATGAGCAGTTCTTC. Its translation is CASSLKQYNEQFF.

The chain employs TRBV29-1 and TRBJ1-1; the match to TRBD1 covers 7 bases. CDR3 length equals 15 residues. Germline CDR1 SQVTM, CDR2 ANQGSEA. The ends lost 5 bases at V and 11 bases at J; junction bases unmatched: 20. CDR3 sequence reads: CSVFPTGTVVNWAFF. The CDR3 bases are TGCAGCGTTTTTCCTACCGGGACAGTAGTCAACTGGGCTTTCTTT.

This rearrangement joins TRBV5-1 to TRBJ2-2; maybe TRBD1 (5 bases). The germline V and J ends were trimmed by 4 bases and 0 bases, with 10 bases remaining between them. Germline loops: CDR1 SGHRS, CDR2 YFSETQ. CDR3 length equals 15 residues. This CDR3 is CASSPDSPNTGELFF. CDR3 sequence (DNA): TGCGCCAGCAGCCCCGACAGCCCGAACACCGGGGAGCTGTTTTTT. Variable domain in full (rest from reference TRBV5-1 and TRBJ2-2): KAGVTQTPRYLIKTRGQQVTLSCSPISGHRSVSWYQQTPGQGLQFLFEYFSETQRNKGNFPGRFSGRQFSNSRSEMNVSTLELGDSALYLCASSPDSPNTGELFFGEGSRLTVL.

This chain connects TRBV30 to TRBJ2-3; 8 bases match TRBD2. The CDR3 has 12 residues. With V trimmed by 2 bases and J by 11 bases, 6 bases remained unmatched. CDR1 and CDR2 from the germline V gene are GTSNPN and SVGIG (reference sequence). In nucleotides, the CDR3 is TGTGCCTGGAGTCAGACTAGCGTTAGGCAGTATTTT. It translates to CAWSQTSVRQYF.

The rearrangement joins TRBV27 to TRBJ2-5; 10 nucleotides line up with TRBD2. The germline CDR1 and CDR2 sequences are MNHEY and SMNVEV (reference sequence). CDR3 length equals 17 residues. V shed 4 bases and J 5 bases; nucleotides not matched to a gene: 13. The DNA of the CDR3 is TGTGCCAGCAGTTCCGGACTAGCGGCGGGCCCGCCGGAGACCCAGTACTTC. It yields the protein CASSSGLAAGPPETQYF.

Here the CDR3 DNA reads TGTGCCAGCAGCTCGGGGTTAGCGGGAGGAGGAGAGACCCAGTACTTC. It codes for CASSSGLAGGGETQYF. The chain uses TRBV9 and TRBJ2-5; TRBD2 agrees at 10 bases. The V segment lost 4 bases and the J segment 4 bases; nucleotides outside the gene matches: 10. Germline V gives CDR1 SGDLS, CDR2 YYNGEE. This CDR3 contains 16 residues.

The CDR3 DNA follows: TGTGCCAGCGGGGGGGCCGCCTTAGGGGGCTACACCTTC. As protein: CASGGAALGGYTF. J is TRBJ1-2 and V is TRBV27; D possibly corresponds to TRBD1 (6 bases). V dropped 8 bases and J dropped 8 bases, with 18 bases sitting between them. CDR1 and CDR2 from the germline V gene are MNHEY and SMNVEV (reference sequence). The CDR3 length is 13 residues.

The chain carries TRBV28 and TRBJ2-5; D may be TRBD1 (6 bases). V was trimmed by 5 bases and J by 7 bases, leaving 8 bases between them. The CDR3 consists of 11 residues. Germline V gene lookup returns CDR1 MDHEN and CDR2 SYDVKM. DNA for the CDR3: TGTGCCAGCAGTGGGACATGGACCCAGTACTTC. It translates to CASSGTWTQYF.

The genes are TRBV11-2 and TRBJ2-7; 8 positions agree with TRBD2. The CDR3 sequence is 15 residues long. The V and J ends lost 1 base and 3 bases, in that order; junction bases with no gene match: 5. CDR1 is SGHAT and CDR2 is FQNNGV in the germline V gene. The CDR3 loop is CASSLGLAPYYEQYF. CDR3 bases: TGTGCCAGCAGCTTAGGACTAGCGCCGTACTACGAGCAGTACTTC.

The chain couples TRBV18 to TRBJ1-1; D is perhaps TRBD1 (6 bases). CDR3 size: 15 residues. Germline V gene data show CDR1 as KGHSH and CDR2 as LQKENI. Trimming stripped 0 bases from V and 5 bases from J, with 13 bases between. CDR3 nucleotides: TGTGCCAGCTCACCACCGGGGCAGGGGTGGACTGAAGCTTTCTTT. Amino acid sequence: CASSPPGQGWTEAFF.

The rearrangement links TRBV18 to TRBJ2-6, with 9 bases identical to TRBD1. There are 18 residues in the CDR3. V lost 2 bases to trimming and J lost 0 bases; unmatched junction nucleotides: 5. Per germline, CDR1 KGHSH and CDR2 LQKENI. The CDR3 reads CASSPLGQGGSGANVLTF. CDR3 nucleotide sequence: TGTGCCAGCTCACCATTGGGACAGGGAGGCTCTGGGGCCAACGTCCTGACTTTC.

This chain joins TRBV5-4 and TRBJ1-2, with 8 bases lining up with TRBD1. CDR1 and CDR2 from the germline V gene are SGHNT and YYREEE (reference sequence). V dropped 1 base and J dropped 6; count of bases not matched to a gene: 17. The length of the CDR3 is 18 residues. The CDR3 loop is CASSLSISGGGIGHGYTF. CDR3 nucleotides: TGTGCCAGCAGCTTGAGTATATCAGGGGGCGGAATAGGCCATGGCTACACCTTC.

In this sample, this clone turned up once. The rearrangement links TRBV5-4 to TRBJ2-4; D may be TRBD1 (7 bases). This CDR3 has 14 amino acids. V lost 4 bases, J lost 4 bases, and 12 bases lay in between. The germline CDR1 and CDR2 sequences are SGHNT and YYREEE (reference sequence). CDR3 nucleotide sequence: TGTGCCAGCAGCCCGACAGGGACTAAAAACATTCAGTACTTC. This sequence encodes CASSPTGTKNIQYF.

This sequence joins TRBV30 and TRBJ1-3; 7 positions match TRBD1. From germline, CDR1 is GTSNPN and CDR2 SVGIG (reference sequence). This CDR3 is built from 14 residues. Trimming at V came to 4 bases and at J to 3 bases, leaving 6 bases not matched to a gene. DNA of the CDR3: TGTGCCTGGAACGCAGGGGGTGGTGGAAACACCATATATTTT. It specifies CAWNAGGGGNTIYF.

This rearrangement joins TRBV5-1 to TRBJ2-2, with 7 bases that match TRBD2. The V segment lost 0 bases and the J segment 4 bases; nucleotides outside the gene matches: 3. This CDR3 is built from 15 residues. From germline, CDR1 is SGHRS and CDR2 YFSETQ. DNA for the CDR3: TGCGCCAGCAGCTTGGAGGCGGGAGCCACCGGGGAGCTGTTTTTT. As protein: CASSLEAGATGELFF. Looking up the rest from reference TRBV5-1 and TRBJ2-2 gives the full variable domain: KAGVTQTPRYLIKTRGQQVTLSCSPISGHRSVSWYQQTPGQGLQFLFEYFSETQRNKGNFPGRFSGRQFSNSRSEMNVSTLELGDSALYLCASSLEAGATGELFFGEGSRLTVL.

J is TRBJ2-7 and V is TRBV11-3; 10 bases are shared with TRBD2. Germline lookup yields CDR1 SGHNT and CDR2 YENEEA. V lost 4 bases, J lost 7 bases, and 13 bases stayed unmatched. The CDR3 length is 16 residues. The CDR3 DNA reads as TGTGCCAGCAGCTACGGCCAACTAGCGGGAAGGCAGGAGCAGTACTTC. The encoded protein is CASSYGQLAGRQEQYF.

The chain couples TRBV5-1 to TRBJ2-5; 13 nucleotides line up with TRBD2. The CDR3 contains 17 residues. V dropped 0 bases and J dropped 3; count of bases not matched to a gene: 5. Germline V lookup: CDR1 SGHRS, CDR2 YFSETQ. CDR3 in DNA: TGCGCCAGCAGCTTGGCTCAAGGGACTAGCGGGAAAGAGACCCAGTACTTC. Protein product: CASSLAQGTSGKETQYF.

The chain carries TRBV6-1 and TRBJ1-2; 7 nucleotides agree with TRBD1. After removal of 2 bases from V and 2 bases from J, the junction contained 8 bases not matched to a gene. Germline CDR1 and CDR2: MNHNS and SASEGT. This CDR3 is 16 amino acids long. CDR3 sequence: CASSEKGTAPNYGYTF. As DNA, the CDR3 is TGTGCCAGCAGTGAAAAAGGGACAGCCCCAAACTATGGCTACACCTTC.

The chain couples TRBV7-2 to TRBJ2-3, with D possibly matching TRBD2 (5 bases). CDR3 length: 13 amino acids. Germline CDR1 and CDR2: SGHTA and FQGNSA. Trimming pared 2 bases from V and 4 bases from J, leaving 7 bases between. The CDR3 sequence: CASSLYGADTQYF. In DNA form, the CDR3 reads TGTGCCAGCAGCTTATACGGGGCAGATACGCAGTATTTT.

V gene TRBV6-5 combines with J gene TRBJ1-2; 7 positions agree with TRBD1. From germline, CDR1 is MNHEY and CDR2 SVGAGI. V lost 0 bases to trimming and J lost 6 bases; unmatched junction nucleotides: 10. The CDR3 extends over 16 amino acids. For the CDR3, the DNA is TGTGCCAGCAGTTACTCGAGAGGCCGACAGGGTCATGGCTACACCTTC. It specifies CASSYSRGRQGHGYTF.

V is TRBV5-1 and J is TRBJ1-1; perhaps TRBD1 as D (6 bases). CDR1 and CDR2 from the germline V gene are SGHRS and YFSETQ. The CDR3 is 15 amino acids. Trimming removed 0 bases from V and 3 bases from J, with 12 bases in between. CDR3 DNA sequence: TGCGCCAGCAGCTTGGGGACAGCGGCCTACACTGAAGCTTTCTTT. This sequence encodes CASSLGTAAYTEAFF.